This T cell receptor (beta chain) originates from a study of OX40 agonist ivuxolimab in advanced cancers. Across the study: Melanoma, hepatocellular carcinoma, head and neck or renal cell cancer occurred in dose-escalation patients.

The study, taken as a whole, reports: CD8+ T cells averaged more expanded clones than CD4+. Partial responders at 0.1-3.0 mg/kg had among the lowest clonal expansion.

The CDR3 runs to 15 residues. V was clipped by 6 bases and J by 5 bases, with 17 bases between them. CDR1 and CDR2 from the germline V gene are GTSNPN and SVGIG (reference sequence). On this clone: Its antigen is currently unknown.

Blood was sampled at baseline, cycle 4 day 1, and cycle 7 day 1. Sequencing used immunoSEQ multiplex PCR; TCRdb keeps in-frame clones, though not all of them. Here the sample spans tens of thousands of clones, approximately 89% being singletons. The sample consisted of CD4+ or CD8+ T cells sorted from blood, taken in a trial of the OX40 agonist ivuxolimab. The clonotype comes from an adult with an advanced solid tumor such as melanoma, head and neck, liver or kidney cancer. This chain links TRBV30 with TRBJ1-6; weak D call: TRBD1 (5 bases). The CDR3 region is CACQGRASNNSPLHF. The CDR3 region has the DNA TGTGCCTGTCAGGGCAGGGCGTCCAATAATTCACCCCTCCACTTT.